This T cell receptor beta chain was recovered during a study of OX40 agonist ivuxolimab in advanced cancers. The wider study: Patients received intravenous ivuxolimab every 2 weeks at 0.01 to 10 mg/kg.

Sequencing was performed with immunoSEQ multiplex PCR; in TCRdb, only in-frame clones are kept and a portion is missing. The sample carries under 100,000 clones, around 90% recorded once. This CDR3 has 14 residues. Between the trimmed V and J ends, which lost 9 bases and 5 bases, there was a span of 19 bases. Germline CDR1 and CDR2: LNHDA and SQIVND (reference sequence). This material consisted of CD4+ or CD8+ T cells sorted from blood, taken in a trial of the OX40 agonist ivuxolimab. The receptor was isolated from an adult with an advanced solid tumor such as melanoma, head and neck, liver or kidney cancer. The gene calls are TRBV19 and TRBJ1-2; D gene ambiguous. The CDR3 here is CASSNQAALYGYTF. The DNA for the CDR3 is TGTGCCAGCTCGAATCAAGCGGCCCTTTATGGCTACACCTTC.